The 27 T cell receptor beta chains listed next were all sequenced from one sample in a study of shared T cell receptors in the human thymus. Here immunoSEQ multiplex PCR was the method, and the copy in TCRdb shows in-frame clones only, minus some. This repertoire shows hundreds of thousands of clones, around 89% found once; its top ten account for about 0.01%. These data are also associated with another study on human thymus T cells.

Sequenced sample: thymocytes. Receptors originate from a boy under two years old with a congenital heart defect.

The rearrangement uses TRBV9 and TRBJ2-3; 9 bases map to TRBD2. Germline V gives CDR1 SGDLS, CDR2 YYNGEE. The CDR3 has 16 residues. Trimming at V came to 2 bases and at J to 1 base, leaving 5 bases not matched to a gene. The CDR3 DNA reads TGTGCCAGCAGCGTTTTAGGACTAGCGCGCACAGATACGCAGTATTTT. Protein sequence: CASSVLGLARTDTQYF.

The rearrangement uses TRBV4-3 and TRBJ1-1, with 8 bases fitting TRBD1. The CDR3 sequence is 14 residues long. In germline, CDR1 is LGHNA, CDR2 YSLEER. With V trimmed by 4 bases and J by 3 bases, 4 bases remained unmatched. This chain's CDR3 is CASSPDRGDTEAFF. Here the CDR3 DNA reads TGCGCCAGCAGCCCCGACAGGGGCGACACTGAAGCTTTCTTT.

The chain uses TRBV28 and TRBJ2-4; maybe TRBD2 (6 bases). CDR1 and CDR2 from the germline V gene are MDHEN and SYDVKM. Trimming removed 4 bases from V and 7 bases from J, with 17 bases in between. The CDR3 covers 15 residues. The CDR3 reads CASSSRGGAGNIQYF. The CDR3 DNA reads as TGTGCCAGCAGTTCCAGAGGAGGGGCGGGGAACATTCAGTACTTC.

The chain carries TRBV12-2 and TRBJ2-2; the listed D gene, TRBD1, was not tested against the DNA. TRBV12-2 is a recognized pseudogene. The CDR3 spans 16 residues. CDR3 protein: CASRTRDTAWAGELFF. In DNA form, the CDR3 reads TGTGCAAGTCGCACCCGCGACACCGCGTGGGCCGGGGAGCTGTTTTTT.

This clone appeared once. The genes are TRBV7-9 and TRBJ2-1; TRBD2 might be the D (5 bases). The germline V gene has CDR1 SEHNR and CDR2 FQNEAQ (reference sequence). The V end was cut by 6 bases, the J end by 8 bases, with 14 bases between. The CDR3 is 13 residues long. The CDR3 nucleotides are TGTGCCAGCAGGGATACCAGCGGCGATGAGCAGTTCTTC. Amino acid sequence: CASRDTSGDEQFF.

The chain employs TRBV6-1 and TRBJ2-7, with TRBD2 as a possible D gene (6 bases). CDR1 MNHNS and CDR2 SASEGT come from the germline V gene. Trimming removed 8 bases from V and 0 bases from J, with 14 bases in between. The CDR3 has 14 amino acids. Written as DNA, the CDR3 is TGTGCCAGCCGGCTGGCGGGGAGCTCCTACGAGCAGTACTTC. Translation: CASRLAGSSYEQYF.

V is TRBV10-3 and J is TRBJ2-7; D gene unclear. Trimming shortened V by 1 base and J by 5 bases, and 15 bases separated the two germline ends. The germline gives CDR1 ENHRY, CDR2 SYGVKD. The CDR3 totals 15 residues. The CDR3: CAISECEAPTHEQYF. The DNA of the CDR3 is TGTGCCATCAGTGAGTGCGAAGCGCCTACCCACGAGCAGTACTTC.

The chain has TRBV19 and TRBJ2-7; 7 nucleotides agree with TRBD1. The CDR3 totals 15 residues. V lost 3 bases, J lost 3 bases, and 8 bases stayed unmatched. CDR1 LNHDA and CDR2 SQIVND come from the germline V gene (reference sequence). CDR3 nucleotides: TGTGCCAGTAGTATTCAGAGGGGGCCCCACTACGAGCAGTACTTC. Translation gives CASSIQRGPHYEQYF.

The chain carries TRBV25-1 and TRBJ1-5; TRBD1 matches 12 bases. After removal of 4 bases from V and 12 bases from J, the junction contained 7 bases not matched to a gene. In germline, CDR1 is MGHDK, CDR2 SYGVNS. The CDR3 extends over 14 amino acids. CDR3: CASSGTGTGGLQHF. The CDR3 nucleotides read TGTGCCAGCAGTGGAACCGGGACAGGGGGCCTCCAGCATTTT.

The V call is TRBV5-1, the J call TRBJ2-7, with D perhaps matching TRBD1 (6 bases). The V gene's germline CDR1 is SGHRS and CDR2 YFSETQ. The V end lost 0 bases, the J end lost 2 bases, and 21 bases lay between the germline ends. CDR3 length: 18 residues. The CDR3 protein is CASSLAVKWTERPYEQYF. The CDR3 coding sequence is TGCGCCAGCAGCTTGGCCGTAAAATGGACAGAGAGACCCTACGAGCAGTACTTC.

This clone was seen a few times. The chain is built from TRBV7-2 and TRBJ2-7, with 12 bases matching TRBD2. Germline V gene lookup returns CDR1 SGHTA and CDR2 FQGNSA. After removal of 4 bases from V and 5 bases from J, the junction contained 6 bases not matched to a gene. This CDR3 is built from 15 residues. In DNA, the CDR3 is TGTGCCAGCAGCTCACGGACTAGCGGGACACACGAGCAGTACTTC. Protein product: CASSSRTSGTHEQYF.

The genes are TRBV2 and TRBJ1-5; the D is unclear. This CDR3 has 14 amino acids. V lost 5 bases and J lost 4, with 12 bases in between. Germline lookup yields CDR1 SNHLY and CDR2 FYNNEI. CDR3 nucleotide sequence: TGTGCCAGCAGTTCCGGGAGACAAAATCAGCCCCAGCATTTT. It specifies CASSSGRQNQPQHF.

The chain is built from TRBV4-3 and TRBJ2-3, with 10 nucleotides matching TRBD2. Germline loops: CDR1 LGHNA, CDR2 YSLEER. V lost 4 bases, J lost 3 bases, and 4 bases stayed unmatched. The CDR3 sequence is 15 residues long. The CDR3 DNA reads TGCGCCAGCAGCCCAACTAGCGGGATAACAGATACGCAGTATTTT. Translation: CASSPTSGITDTQYF.

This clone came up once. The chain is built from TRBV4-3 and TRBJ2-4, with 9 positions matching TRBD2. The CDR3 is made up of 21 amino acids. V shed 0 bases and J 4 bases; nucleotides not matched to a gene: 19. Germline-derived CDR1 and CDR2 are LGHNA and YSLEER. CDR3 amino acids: CASSQDRGVAGEEGPKNIQYF. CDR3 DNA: TGCGCCAGCAGCCAAGACCGTGGGGTAGCGGGAGAAGAGGGCCCTAAAAACATTCAGTACTTC.

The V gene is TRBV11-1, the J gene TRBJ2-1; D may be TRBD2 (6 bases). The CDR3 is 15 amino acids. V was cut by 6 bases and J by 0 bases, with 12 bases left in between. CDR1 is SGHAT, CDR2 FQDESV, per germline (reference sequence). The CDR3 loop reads CASSYSGDSYNEQFF. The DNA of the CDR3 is TGTGCCAGCAGTTATAGCGGAGACTCCTACAATGAGCAGTTCTTC. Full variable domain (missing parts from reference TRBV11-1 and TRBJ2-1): EAEVAQSPRYKITEKSQAVAFWCDPISGHATLYWYRQILGQGPELLVQFQDESVVDDSQLPKDRFSAERLKGVDSTLKIQPAELGDSAMYLCASSYSGDSYNEQFFGPGTRLTVL.

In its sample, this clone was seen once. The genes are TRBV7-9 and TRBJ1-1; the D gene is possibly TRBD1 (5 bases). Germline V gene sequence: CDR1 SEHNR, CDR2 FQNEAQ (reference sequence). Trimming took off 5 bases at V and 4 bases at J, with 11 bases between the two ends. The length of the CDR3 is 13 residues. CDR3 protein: CASSRPGGTEAFF. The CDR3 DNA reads TGTGCCAGCAGCCGCCCGGGGGGCACTGAAGCTTTCTTT.

DNA for the CDR3: TGTGCCAGCAATTCCTCACCGGGGATGAATGGCTACACCTTC. Translating gives CASNSSPGMNGYTF. The chain joins TRBV28 to TRBJ1-2; D gene unclear. The CDR3 totals 14 residues. Germline lookup yields CDR1 MDHEN and CDR2 SYDVKM. The V end lost 7 bases, the J end lost 6 bases, and 18 bases lay between the germline ends.

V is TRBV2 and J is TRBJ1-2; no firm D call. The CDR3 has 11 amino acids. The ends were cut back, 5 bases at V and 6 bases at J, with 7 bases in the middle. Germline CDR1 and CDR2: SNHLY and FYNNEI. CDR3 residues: CASSSGDGYTF. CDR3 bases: TGTGCCAGCAGTTCGGGTGATGGCTACACCTTC.

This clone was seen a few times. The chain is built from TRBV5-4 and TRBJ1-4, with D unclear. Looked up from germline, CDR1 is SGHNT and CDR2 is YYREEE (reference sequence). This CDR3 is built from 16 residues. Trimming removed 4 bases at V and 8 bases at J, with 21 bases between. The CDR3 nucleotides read TGTGCCAGCAGCAAATCCCCGGGAGAATACGACGAAAAACTGTTTTTT. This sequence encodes CASSKSPGEYDEKLFF.

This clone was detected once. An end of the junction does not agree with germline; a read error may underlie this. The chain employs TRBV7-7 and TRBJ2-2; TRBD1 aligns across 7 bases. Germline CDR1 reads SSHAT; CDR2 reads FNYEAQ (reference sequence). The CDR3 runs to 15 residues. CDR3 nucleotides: TGTGCTAGCAGCTTACAGGGGAGGAACACCGGGGAGCTGTTTTTT. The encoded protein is CASSLQGRNTGELFF.

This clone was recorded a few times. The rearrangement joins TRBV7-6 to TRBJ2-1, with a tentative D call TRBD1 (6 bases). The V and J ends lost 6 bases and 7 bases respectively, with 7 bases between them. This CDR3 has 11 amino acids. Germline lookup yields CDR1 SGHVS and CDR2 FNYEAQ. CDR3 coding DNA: TGTGCCAGCAGGCAGGGGAATGAGCAGTTCTTC. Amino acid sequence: CASRQGNEQFF.

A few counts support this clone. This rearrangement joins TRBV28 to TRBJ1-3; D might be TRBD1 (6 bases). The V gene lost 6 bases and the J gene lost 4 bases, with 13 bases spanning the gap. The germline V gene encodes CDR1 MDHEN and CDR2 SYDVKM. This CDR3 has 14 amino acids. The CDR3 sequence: CASSPLGAGNTIYF. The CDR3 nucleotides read TGTGCCAGCAGCCCTCTGGGGGCCGGAAACACCATATATTTT.

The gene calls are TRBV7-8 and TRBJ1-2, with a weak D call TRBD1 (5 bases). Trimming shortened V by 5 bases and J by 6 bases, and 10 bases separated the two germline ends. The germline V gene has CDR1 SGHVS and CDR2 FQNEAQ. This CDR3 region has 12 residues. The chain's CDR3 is CASSGWGNGYTF. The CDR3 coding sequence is TGTGCCAGCAGCGGCTGGGGCAATGGCTACACCTTC.

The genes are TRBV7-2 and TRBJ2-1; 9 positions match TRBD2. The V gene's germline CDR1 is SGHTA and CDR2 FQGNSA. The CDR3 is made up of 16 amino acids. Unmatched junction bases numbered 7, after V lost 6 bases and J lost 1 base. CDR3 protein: CASRWRLAGSYNEQFF. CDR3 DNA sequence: TGTGCCAGCAGGTGGAGGCTAGCGGGATCCTACAATGAGCAGTTCTTC. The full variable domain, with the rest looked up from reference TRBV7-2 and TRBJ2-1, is GAGVSQSPSNKVTEKGKDVELRCDPISGHTALYWYRQSLGQGLEFLIYFQGNSAPDKSGLPSDRFSAERTGGSVSTLTIQRTQQEDSAVYLCASRWRLAGSYNEQFFGPGTRLTVL.

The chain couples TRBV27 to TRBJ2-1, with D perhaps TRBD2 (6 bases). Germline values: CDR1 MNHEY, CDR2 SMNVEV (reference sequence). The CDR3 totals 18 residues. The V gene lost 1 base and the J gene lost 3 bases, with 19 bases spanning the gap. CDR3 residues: CASSLYPPFAGSYNEQFF. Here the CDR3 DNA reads TGTGCCAGCAGTTTATACCCTCCCTTCGCGGGAAGCTACAATGAGCAGTTCTTC.

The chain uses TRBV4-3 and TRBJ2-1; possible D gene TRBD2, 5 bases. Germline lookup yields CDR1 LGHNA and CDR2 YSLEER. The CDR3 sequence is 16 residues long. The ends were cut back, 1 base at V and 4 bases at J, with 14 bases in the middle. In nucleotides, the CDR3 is TGCGCCAGCAGCCAAGTAGTGTTCGAGGGATACAATGAGCAGTTCTTC. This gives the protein CASSQVVFEGYNEQFF.

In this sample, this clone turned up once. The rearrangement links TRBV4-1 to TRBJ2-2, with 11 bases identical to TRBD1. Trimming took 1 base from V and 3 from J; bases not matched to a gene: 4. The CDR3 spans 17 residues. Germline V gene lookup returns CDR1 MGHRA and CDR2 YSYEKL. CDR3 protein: CASSQVRTGGDTGELFF. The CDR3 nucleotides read TGCGCCAGCAGCCAAGTTAGGACAGGGGGCGACACCGGGGAGCTGTTTTTT.